Included here is one T cell receptor beta chain sequence, with context. The length of the CDR3 is 15 residues. The trim removed 4 bases at V and 2 bases at J, leaving 6 bases unmatched. Germline V lookup: CDR1 SEHNR, CDR2 FQNEAQ (reference sequence). The sample is drawn from a study of beta chain features in type 1 diabetes. Expressed TCRB transcripts were sequenced because the isolated RNA had all been reverse transcribed beforehand. Profiled with immunoSEQ multiplex PCR; TCRdb holds only in-frame clones, not every one. In the table there are fewer than 900,000 clones, roughly a sixth of which are singletons.

The clonotype originates from a woman aged 18 to 35 in good health. The gene calls are TRBV7-9 and TRBJ2-7; 9 positions match TRBD2. Sequencing was done on a sample of naive CD4+ T cells from blood. In DNA, the CDR3 is TGTGCCAGCAGCTACCCGACTAGCGGTCCCTACGAGCAGTACTTC. Protein product: CASSYPTSGPYEQYF. The variable domain in full, completed from reference TRBV7-9 and TRBJ2-7, reads DTGVSQNPRHKITKRGQNVTFRCDPISEHNRLYWYRQTLGQGPEFLTYFQNEAQLEKSRLLSDRFSAERPKGSFSTLEIQRTEQGDSAMYLCASSYPTSGPYEQYFGPGTRLTVT.